Reported below is one TCR beta chain. The germline V and J ends were trimmed by 2 bases and 3 bases, with 15 bases remaining between them. Germline V gene sequence: CDR1 SGDLS, CDR2 YYNGEE. The CDR3 covers 15 residues. The repertoire was sequenced with immunoSEQ multiplex PCR; TCRdb's copy has only in-frame clones and lacks some. The data contain nearly 2 million clones, about 95% of them seen just once; the ten biggest clones take up 1.2%. Positively selected for CCR7, the CD45RO-negative cells used as naive CD8 cells excluded terminally differentiated effector memory CD45RA+ cells. The data were obtained in a study of shared clonotypes between healthy human individuals.

The gene calls are TRBV9 and TRBJ2-7; D possibly corresponds to TRBD1 (5 bases). The receptor's source is a man aged 18 to 30 in good health. The sequencing sample was made of naive CD8+ T cells sorted from blood. DNA of the CDR3: TGTGCCAGCAGCGTCGGTGCAGGGTCCCACTACGAGCAGTACTTC. Translation: CASSVGAGSHYEQYF.